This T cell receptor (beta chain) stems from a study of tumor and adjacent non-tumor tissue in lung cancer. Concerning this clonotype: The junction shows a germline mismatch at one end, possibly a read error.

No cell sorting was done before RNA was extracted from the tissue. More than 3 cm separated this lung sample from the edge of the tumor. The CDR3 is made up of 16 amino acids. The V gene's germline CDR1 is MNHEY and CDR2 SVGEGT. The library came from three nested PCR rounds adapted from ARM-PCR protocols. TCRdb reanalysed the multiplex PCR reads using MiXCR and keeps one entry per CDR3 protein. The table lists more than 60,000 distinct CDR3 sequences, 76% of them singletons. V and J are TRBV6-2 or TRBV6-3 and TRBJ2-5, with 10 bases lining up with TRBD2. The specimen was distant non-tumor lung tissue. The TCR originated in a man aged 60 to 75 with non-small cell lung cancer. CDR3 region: CASSRTSGGSQETQHF. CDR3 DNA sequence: TGTGCCAGCAGTCGGACTAGCGGAGGCTCCCAAGAGACCCAGCACTTC.